The T cell receptor beta chain described here comes from a study of T-cell memory formation after mild COVID-19. Comment on this clonotype: Its antigen is still unknown.

The V and J ends lost 4 bases and 0 bases respectively, with 14 bases between them. The CDR3 sequence is 16 residues long. In germline, CDR1 is ENHRY, CDR2 SYGVKD. Whole-study findings and limits: Clones which contracted sat mainly in CM and EM if CD4+, and in EMRA if CD8+. Pre-infection memory already had some responding clones, implying cross-reactive memory joined.

TCRdb re-derived calls from the 5' RACE reads in MiXCR, one entry per CDR3 protein. The sample has roughly 550,000 distinct CDR3 sequences; around 21% are singletons. Sequenced input: PBMCs or a T cell subset sorted from them (not recorded which). This receptor was obtained from an adult woman who had mild COVID-19 (a few samples of this study predate the infection). Cell type and time point are not known. The gene calls are TRBV10-3 and TRBJ2-3; D may be TRBD2 (5 bases). Here the CDR3 reads CAISVNGGSSTDTQYF. The DNA of the CDR3 is TGTGCCATCAGTGTAAACGGCGGGTCTAGCACAGATACGCAGTATTTT.